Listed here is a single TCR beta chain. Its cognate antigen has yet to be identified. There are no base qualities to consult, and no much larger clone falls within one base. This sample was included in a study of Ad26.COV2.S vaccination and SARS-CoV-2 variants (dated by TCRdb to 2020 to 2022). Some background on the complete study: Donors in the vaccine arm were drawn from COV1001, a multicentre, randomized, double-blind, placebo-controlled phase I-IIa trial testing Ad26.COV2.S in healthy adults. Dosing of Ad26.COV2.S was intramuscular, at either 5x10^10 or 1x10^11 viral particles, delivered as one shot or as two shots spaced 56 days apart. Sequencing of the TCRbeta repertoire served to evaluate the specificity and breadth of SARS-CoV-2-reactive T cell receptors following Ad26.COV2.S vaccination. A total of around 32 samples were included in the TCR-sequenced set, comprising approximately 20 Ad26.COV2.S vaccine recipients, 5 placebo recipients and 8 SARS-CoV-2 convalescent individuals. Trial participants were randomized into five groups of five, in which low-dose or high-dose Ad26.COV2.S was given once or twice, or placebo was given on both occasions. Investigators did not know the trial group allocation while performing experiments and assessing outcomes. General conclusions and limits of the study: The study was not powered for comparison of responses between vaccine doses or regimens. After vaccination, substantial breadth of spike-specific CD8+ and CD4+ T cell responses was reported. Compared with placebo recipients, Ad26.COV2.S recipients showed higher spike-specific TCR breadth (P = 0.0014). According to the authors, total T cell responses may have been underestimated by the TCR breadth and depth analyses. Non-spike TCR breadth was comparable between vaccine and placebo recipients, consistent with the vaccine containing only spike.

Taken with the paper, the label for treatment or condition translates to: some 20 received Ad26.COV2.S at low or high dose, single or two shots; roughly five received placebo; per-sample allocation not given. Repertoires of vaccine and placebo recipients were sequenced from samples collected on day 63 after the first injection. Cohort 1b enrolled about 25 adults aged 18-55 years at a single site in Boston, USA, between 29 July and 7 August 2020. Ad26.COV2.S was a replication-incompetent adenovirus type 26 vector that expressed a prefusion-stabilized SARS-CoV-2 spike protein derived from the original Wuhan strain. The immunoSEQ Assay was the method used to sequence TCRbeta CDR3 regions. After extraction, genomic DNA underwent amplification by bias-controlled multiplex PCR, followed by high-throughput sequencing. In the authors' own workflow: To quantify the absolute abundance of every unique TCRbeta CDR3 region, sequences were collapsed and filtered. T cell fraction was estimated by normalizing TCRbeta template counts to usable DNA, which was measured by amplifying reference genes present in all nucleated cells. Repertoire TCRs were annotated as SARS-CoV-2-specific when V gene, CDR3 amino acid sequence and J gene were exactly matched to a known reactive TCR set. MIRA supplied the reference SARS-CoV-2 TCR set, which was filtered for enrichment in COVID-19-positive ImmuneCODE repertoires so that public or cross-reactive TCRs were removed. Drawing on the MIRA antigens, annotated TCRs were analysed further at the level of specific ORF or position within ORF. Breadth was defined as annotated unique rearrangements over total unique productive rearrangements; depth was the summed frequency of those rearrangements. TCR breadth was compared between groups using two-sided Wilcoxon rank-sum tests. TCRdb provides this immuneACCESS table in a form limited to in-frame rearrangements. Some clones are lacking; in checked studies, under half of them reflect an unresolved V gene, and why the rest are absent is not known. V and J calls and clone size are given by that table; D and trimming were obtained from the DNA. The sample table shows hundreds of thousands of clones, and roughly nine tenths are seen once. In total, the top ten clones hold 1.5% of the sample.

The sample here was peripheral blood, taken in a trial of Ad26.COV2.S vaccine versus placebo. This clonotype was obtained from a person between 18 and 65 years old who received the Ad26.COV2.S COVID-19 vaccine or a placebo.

The encoded CDR3 is CASSSNYNYGYTF. Here is the DNA: TGTGCCAGCAGTTCCAACTATAACTATGGCTACACCTTC. The chain is assembled from TRBV6-5 and TRBJ1-2; no D gene can be assigned with confidence. The CDR3 spans 13 residues, from the cysteine through the phenylalanine. Kept here is only the CDR3 DNA, which spans 39 bases and is read in frame from base 1. Trimming removed 4 bases from V and 1 base from J, leaving 7 bases between the germline ends. CDR1 and CDR2 (MNHEY, SVGAGI) derive from the germline V gene.